The T cell receptor beta chain described here comes from a study of T-cell memory formation after mild COVID-19. Findings and limits, study-wide: Clones which contracted sat mainly in CM and EM if CD4+, and in EMRA if CD8+. In pre-infection memory, a portion of responding clones appeared, which suggested that cross-reactive memory joined.

This clonotype showed up just a few times. Its antigen remains unknown. TCRdb reanalysed the 5' RACE reads using MiXCR and keeps one entry per CDR3 protein. The data hold roughly 350,000 distinct CDR3 sequences, with over 25% observed a single time. This receptor was taken from an adult woman who had mild COVID-19 (a few samples of this study predate the infection). Cell type and time point are not known. Material for sequencing was PBMCs or a T cell subset sorted from them (not recorded which).

The CDR3 loop reads CASSWPSGTGGKEQYF. Written as DNA, the CDR3 is TGTGCCAGCAGCTGGCCTTCCGGGACAGGGGGGAAAGAGCAGTACTTC. The chain employs TRBV7-4 and TRBJ2-7, with 11 bases lining up with TRBD1. CDR3 size: 16 residues. The germline gives CDR1 SGHVT, CDR2 SQSDAQ. The junction had 12 bases not matched to a gene; V was cut back by 4 bases and J by 7 bases.